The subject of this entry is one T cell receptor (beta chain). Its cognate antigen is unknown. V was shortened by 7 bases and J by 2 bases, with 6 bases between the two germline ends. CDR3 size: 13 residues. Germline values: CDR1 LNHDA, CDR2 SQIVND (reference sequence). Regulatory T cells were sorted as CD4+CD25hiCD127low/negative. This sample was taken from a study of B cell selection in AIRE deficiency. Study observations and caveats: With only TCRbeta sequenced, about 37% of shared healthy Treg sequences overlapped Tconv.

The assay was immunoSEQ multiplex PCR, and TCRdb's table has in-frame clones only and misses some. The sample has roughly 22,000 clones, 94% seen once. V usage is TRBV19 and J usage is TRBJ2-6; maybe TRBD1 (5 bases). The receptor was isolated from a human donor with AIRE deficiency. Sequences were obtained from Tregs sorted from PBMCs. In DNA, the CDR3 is TGTGCCAGTACAGGGCCTGGGGCCAACGTCCTGACTTTC. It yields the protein CASTGPGANVLTF.